The rows below give T cell receptor beta chains drawn from one sample of a study of blood T cell repertoires in COVID-19. The protocol was immunoSEQ multiplex PCR, while the TCRdb copy is restricted to in-frame clones and leaves out a portion. The profile covers some 200,000 clones, with around 82% appearing a single time and 5.5% to 7% taken by the ten largest. The sample consisted of peripheral blood. Source of these receptors: a woman in her 70s with acute or convalescent COVID-19. Both conserved end residues are part of each CDR3. A D gene is named only where the DNA matches it firmly. Size tells how often a clone was seen (once, few, many) or the class of an expanded clone, and some rows leave it out.

cdr3_length,v_call,d_call,clone_size,j_call,cdr3_aa,cdr3_nt
13,TRBV19,TRBD1,-,TRBJ2-3,CASRRQGADTQYF,TGTGCCAGTAGAAGACAGGGGGCAGATACGCAGTATTTT
17,TRBV27,-,few,TRBJ2-7,CASSLYAAGSRAYEQYF,TGTGCCAGCAGTTTATACGCCGCAGGGTCAAGAGCCTACGAGCAGTACTTC
14,TRBV5-1,-,-,TRBJ1-5,CASSSDGGNQPQHF,TGCGCCAGCAGCTCGGACGGGGGCAATCAGCCCCAGCATTTT
19,TRBV21-1,-,-,TRBJ2-2,CASSKVPGLAGGNTGELFF,TGTGCCAGCAGCAAAGTGCCGGGACTAGCGGGAGGGAACACCGGGGAGCTGTTTTTT
11,TRBV5-4,-,once,TRBJ2-3,CASSLTVTQYF,TGTGCCAGCAGCTTGACGGTTACGCAGTATTTT
15,TRBV18,-,-,TRBJ2-7,CASSPQERLGGEQYF,TGTGCCAGCTCACCCCAGGAGCGGCTGGGGGGCGAGCAGTACTTC
14,TRBV7-9,TRBD1,few,TRBJ2-1,CASTRQGPYNEQFF,TGTGCCAGTACCCGACAGGGGCCGTACAATGAGCAGTTCTTC
14,TRBV6-1,-,-,TRBJ1-1,CASSEARAATEAFF,TGTGCCAGCAGTGAAGCCAGGGCGGCCACTGAAGCTTTCTTT
13,TRBV10-3,-,-,TRBJ1-5,CAISGEGGQPQHF,TGTGCCATCAGTGGGGAGGGAGGTCAGCCCCAGCATTTT
12,TRBV2,-,-,TRBJ2-7,CASRTGIYEQYF,TGTGCCAGCAGGACAGGAATCTACGAGCAGTACTTC
15,TRBV3-1/TRBV3-2,TRBD2,-,TRBJ2-1,CASSQVYLAGDEQFF,TGTGCCAGCAGCCAAGTTTATCTAGCGGGGGATGAGCAGTTCTTC
14,TRBV5-4,TRBD1,-,TRBJ1-2,CASSLEGAPYGYTF,TGTGCCAGCAGCTTGGAGGGGGCCCCGTATGGCTACACCTTC
15,TRBV5-1,-,-,TRBJ2-3,CASSLWPSSTDTQYF,TGCGCCAGCAGCCTCTGGCCCTCTAGCACAGATACGCAGTATTTT
19,TRBV28,TRBD1,few,TRBJ1-6,CASSLSPVQGALRNSPLHF,TGTGCCAGCAGTTTATCGCCGGTACAGGGGGCCCTGCGTAATTCACCCCTCCACTTT
15,TRBV6-5,-,-,TRBJ2-2,CASSPREGDTGELFF,TGTGCCAGCAGTCCCCGTGAAGGGGACACCGGGGAGCTGTTTTTT
12,TRBV7-9,TRBD1,-,TRBJ2-7,CASSSTGGEQYF,TGTGCCAGCAGTTCTACAGGGGGCGAGCAGTACTTC
13,TRBV6-5,-,-,TRBJ1-2,CASRTTANYGYTF,TGTGCCAGCAGGACGACAGCTAACTATGGCTACACCTTC
14,TRBV6-5,-,-,TRBJ1-3,CASSTPGSGNTIYF,TGTGCCAGCAGTACCCCCGGCTCTGGAAACACCATATATTTT
14,TRBV6-5,TRBD1,-,TRBJ2-2,CASRGQGYTGELFF,TGTGCCAGCAGGGGACAGGGGTACACCGGGGAGCTGTTTTTT
12,TRBV7-9,-,-,TRBJ2-1,CASSLVSGEQFF,TGTGCCAGCAGCTTAGTCTCGGGAGAGCAGTTCTTC
17,TRBV4-1,TRBD2,once,TRBJ2-2,CASSQVVAGVVAGELFF,TGCGCCAGCAGCCAAGTCGTGGCGGGAGTAGTGGCCGGGGAGCTGTTTTTT
15,TRBV2,-,once,TRBJ2-1,CASSGGGSSYNEQFF,TGTGCCAGCAGTGGCGGCGGCAGCTCCTACAATGAGCAGTTCTTC
13,TRBV19,-,-,TRBJ1-4,CASTTQENEKLFF,TGTGCCAGTACTACACAGGAAAATGAAAAACTGTTTTTT
16,TRBV10-3,-,-,TRBJ1-3,CAISEESIRAGNTIYF,TGTGCCATCAGTGAAGAGTCGATCCGAGCTGGAAACACCATATATTTT
11,TRBV5-1,-,-,TRBJ2-1,CASSPSHEQFF,TGCGCCAGCAGCCCTAGTCATGAGCAGTTCTTC
13,TRBV5-4,-,-,TRBJ1-5,CASSLGRGQPQHF,TGTGCCAGCAGCTTGGGGCGCGGTCAGCCCCAGCATTTT
16,TRBV18,-,-,TRBJ2-5,CASSPRLRERAETQYF,TGTGCCAGCTCACCGCGCTTACGGGAGAGGGCGGAGACCCAGTACTTC
15,TRBV10-3,TRBD2,-,TRBJ2-7,CAISESGGSLDEQYF,TGTGCCATCAGTGAGTCGGGCGGGAGCCTTGACGAGCAGTACTTC
14,TRBV7-8,-,-,TRBJ2-3,CASSPGTSTDTQYF,TGTGCCAGCAGCCCCGGTACGAGCACAGATACGCAGTATTTT
14,TRBV3-1/TRBV3-2,TRBD1,-,TRBJ2-7,CASSQATGADEQYF,TGTGCCAGCAGCCAAGCGACAGGGGCAGACGAGCAGTACTTC
15,TRBV24-1,-,once,TRBJ2-1,CATSALPRGGNEQFF,TGTGCCACCAGTGCCCTTCCTCGGGGAGGCAATGAGCAGTTCTTC
15,TRBV28,-,few,TRBJ1-1,CASSLSVLGVTEAFF,TGTGCCAGCAGTTTATCGGTACTGGGAGTCACTGAAGCTTTCTTT
15,TRBV7-8,-,-,TRBJ2-7,CASSSTTGQTYEQYF,TGTGCCAGCAGCTCAACCACAGGACAGACCTACGAGCAGTACTTC
17,TRBV4-2,TRBD1,-,TRBJ2-1,CASSQELPGTGAFEQFF,TGTGCCAGCAGCCAAGAGCTCCCCGGGACAGGGGCTTTTGAGCAGTTCTTC
13,TRBV29-1,-,many,TRBJ1-2,CSVEDRQERGYTF,TGCAGCGTTGAAGATAGACAGGAGCGGGGCTACACCTTC
13,TRBV20-1,-,-,TRBJ1-2,CSASTGVNYGYTF,TGCAGTGCTAGTACAGGAGTCAACTATGGCTACACCTTC
11,TRBV20-1,-,few,TRBJ2-2,CSAATTEGLFF,TGCAGTGCTGCAACAACGGAGGGGCTGTTTTTT
11,TRBV20-1,-,-,TRBJ2-7,CSASRVHEQYF,TGCAGTGCTAGCAGGGTCCACGAGCAGTACTTC
15,TRBV11-1,TRBD1,once,TRBJ2-5,CASSPHRQGQETQYF,TGTGCCAGCAGCCCTCATCGACAGGGGCAAGAGACCCAGTACTTC
15,TRBV29-1,-,-,TRBJ1-1,CSVGLLRAENTEAFF,TGCAGCGTGGGACTCCTTCGGGCCGAGAACACTGAAGCTTTCTTT
14,TRBV19,TRBD1,-,TRBJ2-7,CASTKTGGEGEQYF,TGTGCCAGTACCAAGACAGGGGGTGAAGGCGAGCAGTACTTC
16,TRBV7-9,TRBD2,-,TRBJ2-7,CASSSLTGLVSYEQYF,TGTGCCAGCAGCTCCTTGACGGGACTAGTCTCCTACGAGCAGTACTTC
12,TRBV10-3,-,few,TRBJ1-1,CAIRGSNTEAFF,TGTGCCATCCGAGGGTCCAACACTGAAGCTTTCTTT
15,TRBV4-1,-,-,TRBJ2-1,CASSPDPSSYNEQFF,TGCGCCAGCAGCCCAGACCCGAGCTCCTACAATGAGCAGTTCTTC
15,TRBV6-6,-,once,TRBJ1-4,CASSPPGGGNEKLFF,TGTGCCAGCAGTCCGCCCGGGGGGGGTAATGAAAAACTGTTTTTT
16,TRBV19,TRBD2,-,TRBJ2-1,CASSFRTSGVYNEQFF,TGTGCCAGTAGTTTCAGGACTAGCGGGGTTTACAATGAGCAGTTCTTC
15,TRBV28,TRBD1,-,TRBJ1-6,CASSPLDRGGSPLHF,TGTGCCAGCAGCCCCTTAGACAGGGGCGGATCACCCCTCCACTTT
15,TRBV19,TRBD2,-,TRBJ2-1,CASSIPLAGADEQFF,TGTGCCAGTAGTATTCCGCTAGCGGGAGCGGATGAGCAGTTCTTC
15,TRBV5-1,-,-,TRBJ2-3,CASYGGGTSTDTQYF,TGCGCCAGCTACGGGGGAGGGACAAGCACAGATACGCAGTATTTT
13,TRBV6-4,-,-,TRBJ1-1,CASSTGMNTEAFF,TGTGCCAGCAGTACAGGGATGAACACTGAAGCTTTCTTT
16,TRBV18,TRBD1,few,TRBJ1-4,CASSPLKGQGDEKLFF,TGTGCCAGCTCACCACTGAAAGGACAGGGGGATGAAAAACTGTTTTTT
14,TRBV5-5,-,few,TRBJ1-4,CASSRGFASEKLFF,TGTGCCAGCAGCAGGGGGTTTGCCAGTGAAAAACTGTTTTTT
15,TRBV5-5,TRBD2,-,TRBJ2-1,CASSPGLAGWDEQFF,TGTGCCAGCAGCCCCGGACTAGCGGGATGGGATGAGCAGTTCTTC
15,TRBV12-2,-,-,TRBJ2-1,CASRFPSGRTNEQFF,TGTGCAAGTCGCTTCCCTAGCGGGAGGACCAATGAGCAGTTCTTC
15,TRBV6-5,TRBD1,once,TRBJ1-4,CASSSGQGLNEKLFF,TGTGCCAGCAGTTCAGGACAGGGGCTTAATGAAAAACTGTTTTTT
14,TRBV18,TRBD1,few,TRBJ1-2,CASSPRQGDYGYTF,TGTGCCAGCTCACCACGGCAGGGGGACTATGGCTACACCTTC
14,TRBV9,TRBD2,-,TRBJ2-7,CASSVAGGLGEQYF,TGTGCCAGCAGCGTAGCGGGAGGACTCGGCGAGCAGTACTTC
15,TRBV7-8,-,-,TRBJ1-1,CASSLNPAKNTEAFF,TGTGCCAGCAGCTTAAACCCAGCGAAGAACACTGAAGCTTTCTTT
16,TRBV5-1,TRBD1,-,TRBJ2-1,CASSLGQGVSYNEQFF,TGCGCCAGCAGCTTGGGCCAGGGGGTCTCCTACAATGAGCAGTTCTTC